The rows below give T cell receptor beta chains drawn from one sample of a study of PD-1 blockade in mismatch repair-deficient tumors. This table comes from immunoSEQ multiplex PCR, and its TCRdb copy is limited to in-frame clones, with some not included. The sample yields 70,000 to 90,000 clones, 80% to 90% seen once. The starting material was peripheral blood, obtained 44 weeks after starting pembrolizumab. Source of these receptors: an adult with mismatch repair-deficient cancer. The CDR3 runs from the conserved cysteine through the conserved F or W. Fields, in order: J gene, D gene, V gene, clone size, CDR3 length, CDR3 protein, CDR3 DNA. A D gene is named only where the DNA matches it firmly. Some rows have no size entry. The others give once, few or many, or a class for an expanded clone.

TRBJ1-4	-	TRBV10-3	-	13	CAIGPDEGEKLFF	TGTGCCATCGGGCCGGACGAAGGTGAAAAACTGTTTTTT
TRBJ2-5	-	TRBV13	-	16	CASSLGLPGDQETQYF	TGTGCCAGCAGCTTAGGCCTCCCAGGGGACCAAGAGACCCAGTACTTC
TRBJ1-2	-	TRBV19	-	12	CASTFDRYGYTF	TGTGCCAGTACCTTCGACCGCTATGGCTACACCTTC
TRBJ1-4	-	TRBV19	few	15	CASSISASDNEKLFF	TGTGCCAGTAGTATCTCTGCCAGTGATAATGAAAAACTGTTTTTT
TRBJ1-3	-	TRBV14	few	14	CASSQSSSGNTIYF	TGTGCCAGCAGCCAATCGTCCTCTGGAAACACCATATATTTT
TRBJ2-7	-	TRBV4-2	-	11	CASSLGLEQYF	TGTGCCAGCAGCCTGGGCCTCGAGCAGTACTTC
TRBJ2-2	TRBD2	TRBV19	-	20	CASSILPKLAGGPFTGELFF	TGTGCCAGTAGTATACTCCCTAAATTAGCGGGAGGGCCATTTACCGGGGAGCTGTTTTTT
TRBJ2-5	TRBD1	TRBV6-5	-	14	CASSRDRDQETQYF	TGTGCCAGCAGTCGGGACAGGGACCAAGAGACCCAGTACTTC
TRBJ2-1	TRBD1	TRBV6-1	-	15	CASSGRTGAGDEQFF	TGTGCCAGCAGTGGGCGGACAGGGGCAGGGGATGAGCAGTTCTTC
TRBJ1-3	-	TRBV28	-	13	CASSLTSGNTIYF	TGTGCCAGCAGTTTGACCTCTGGAAACACCATATATTTT
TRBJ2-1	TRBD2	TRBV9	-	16	CASSVKAGGPYNEQFF	TGTGCCAGCAGCGTGAAAGCGGGAGGGCCATACAATGAGCAGTTCTTC
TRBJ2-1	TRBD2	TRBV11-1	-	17	CASSLESGTSGYNEQFF	TGTGCCAGCAGCTTAGAATCCGGGACTAGCGGATATAATGAGCAGTTCTTC
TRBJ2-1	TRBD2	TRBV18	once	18	CASSPGTSGSPSYNEQFF	TGTGCCAGCTCACCAGGGACTAGCGGGAGCCCATCCTACAATGAGCAGTTCTTC
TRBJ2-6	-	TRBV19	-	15	CASGLNRAGANVLTF	TGTGCCAGTGGATTAAACAGGGCTGGGGCCAACGTCCTGACTTTC
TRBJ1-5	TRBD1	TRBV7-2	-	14	CASSFKQGDQPQHF	TGTGCCAGCAGCTTCAAGCAGGGGGATCAGCCCCAGCATTTT
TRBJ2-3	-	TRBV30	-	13	CAWSAVPTDTQYF	TGTGCCTGGAGCGCTGTCCCCACAGATACGCAGTATTTT
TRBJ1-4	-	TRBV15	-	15	CATSRRTDQGEKLFF	TGTGCCACCAGCAGACGTACGGATCAGGGTGAAAAACTGTTTTTT
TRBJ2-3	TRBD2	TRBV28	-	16	CASSFPGSGRTDTQYF	TGTGCCAGCAGTTTTCCTGGTAGCGGGAGGACAGATACGCAGTATTTT
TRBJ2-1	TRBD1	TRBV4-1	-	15	CASRTTGVNPNEQFF	TGCGCCAGCAGGACAACAGGGGTTAACCCGAATGAGCAGTTCTTC
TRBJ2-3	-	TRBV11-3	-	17	CASSYDLSEVSTDTQYF	TGTGCCAGCAGCTACGACTTGAGTGAGGTTAGCACAGATACGCAGTATTTT
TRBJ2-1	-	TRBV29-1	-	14	CSVRPGSRGYEQFF	TGCAGCGTCCGCCCGGGGTCCCGGGGATATGAGCAGTTCTTC
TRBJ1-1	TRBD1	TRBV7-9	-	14	CASSFNRGWTEAFF	TGTGCCAGCAGCTTCAACAGGGGGTGGACTGAAGCTTTCTTT
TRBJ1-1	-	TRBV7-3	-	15	CASSRLGGRGTEAFF	TGTGCCAGCAGCCGCTTAGGAGGGAGGGGCACTGAAGCTTTCTTT
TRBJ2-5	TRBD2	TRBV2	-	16	CASSRTRSGTRETQYF	TGTGCCAGCAGTCGGACGCGCAGCGGGACGAGGGAGACCCAGTACTTC
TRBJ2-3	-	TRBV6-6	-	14	CASSRVANTDTQYF	TGTGCCAGCAGCCGAGTGGCTAACACAGATACGCAGTATTTT
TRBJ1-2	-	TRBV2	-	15	CASSEAPDPNYGYTF	TGTGCCAGCAGTGAAGCGCCAGATCCTAACTATGGCTACACCTTC
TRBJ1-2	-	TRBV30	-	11	CAWSVGGGYTF	TGTGCCTGGAGTGTCGGCGGTGGCTACACCTTC
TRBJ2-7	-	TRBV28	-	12	CASSFRDYEQYF	TGTGCCAGCAGTTTTCGAGACTACGAGCAGTACTTC
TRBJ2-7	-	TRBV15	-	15	CATSRDGQASYEQYF	TGTGCCACCAGCAGAGATGGGCAGGCCTCCTACGAGCAGTACTTC
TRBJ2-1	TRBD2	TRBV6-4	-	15	CASSDGLATGNEQFF	TGTGCCAGCAGTGACGGACTAGCGACAGGCAATGAGCAGTTCTTC
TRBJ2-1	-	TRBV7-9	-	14	CASIPGRTGGEQFF	TGTGCCAGCATACCGGGACGAACGGGTGGGGAGCAGTTCTTC
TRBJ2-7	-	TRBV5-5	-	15	CASSFSEIPSLGQYF	TGTGCCAGCAGCTTCTCGGAAATTCCAAGTTTGGGGCAGTACTTC
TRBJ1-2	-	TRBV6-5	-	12	CASAPGNYGYTF	TGTGCCAGCGCGCCGGGGAACTATGGCTACACCTTC
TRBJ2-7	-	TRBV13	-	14	CASSAGTQAYEQYF	TGTGCCAGCAGCGCCGGGACACAAGCCTACGAGCAGTACTTC
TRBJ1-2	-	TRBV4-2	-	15	CASSFFTNPLYGYTF	TGTGCCAGCAGCTTCTTCACAAACCCACTCTATGGCTACACCTTC
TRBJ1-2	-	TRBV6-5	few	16	CASSYTLDVEDYGYTF	TGTGCCAGCAGTTATACTCTGGACGTAGAGGACTATGGCTACACCTTC
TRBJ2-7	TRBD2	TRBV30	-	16	CAWSGFGTSVTYEQYF	TGTGCCTGGAGCGGATTTGGGACTAGCGTAACCTACGAGCAGTACTTC
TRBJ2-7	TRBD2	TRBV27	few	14	CASSPTSGRIEQYF	TGTGCCAGCAGTCCCACTAGCGGGAGGATCGAGCAGTACTTC
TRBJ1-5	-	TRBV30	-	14	CAWTLAGGNQPQHF	TGTGCCTGGACCCTCGCCGGGGGGAATCAGCCCCAGCATTTT
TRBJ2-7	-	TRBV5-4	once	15	CASGSGAESSYEQYF	TGTGCCAGCGGGAGTGGCGCCGAATCTTCCTACGAGCAGTACTTC
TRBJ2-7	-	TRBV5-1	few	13	CASSWAQGYEQYF	TGCGCCAGCAGCTGGGCACAAGGGTACGAGCAGTACTTC
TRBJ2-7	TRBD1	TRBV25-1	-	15	CASSLKDRGLWEQYF	TGTGCCAGCAGCCTTAAGGACAGGGGGCTCTGGGAGCAGTACTTC
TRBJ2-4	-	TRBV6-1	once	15	CASSFQGAGKNIQYF	TGTGCCAGCAGCTTTCAGGGTGCCGGCAAAAACATTCAGTACTTC
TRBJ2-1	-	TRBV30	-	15	CAWSVDSSSYNEQFF	TGTGCCTGGAGTGTCGACAGTAGCTCCTACAATGAGCAGTTCTTC
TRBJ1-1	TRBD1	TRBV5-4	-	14	CASSSGQGTTEAFF	TGTGCCAGCAGCTCCGGACAGGGGACCACTGAAGCTTTCTTT
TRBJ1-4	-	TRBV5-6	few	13	CASSLSAIRKLFF	TGTGCCAGCAGCTTATCGGCGATCAGAAAACTGTTTTTT
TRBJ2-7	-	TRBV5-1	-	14	CASASGGGKYEQYF	TGCGCCAGCGCTTCCGGTGGGGGGAAATACGAGCAGTACTTC
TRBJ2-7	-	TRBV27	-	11	CASSSGVEQYF	TGTGCCAGCAGTTCCGGGGTCGAGCAGTACTTC
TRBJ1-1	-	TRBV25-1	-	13	CASIGQLNTEAFF	TGTGCCAGCATTGGACAACTGAACACTGAAGCTTTCTTT
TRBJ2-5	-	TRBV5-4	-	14	CASSLGQAKVTQYF	TGTGCCAGCAGCTTAGGCCAAGCGAAAGTGACCCAGTACTTC
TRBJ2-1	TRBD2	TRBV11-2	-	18	CASSPLTSGRSSYNEQFF	TGTGCCAGCAGCCCGCTGACTAGCGGGAGGAGCTCCTACAATGAGCAGTTCTTC
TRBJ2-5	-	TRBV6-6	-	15	CASRAGTPNQETQYF	TGTGCCAGCAGAGCCGGGACACCGAACCAAGAGACCCAGTACTTC
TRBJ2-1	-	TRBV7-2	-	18	CASSPSRSGLGSYNEQFF	TGTGCCAGCAGTCCTTCTCGGTCAGGGCTGGGTTCCTACAATGAGCAGTTCTTC
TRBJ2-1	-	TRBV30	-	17	CAWSVLSDKSSYNEQFF	TGTGCCTGGAGTGTTCTTAGTGACAAGAGCTCCTACAATGAGCAGTTCTTC
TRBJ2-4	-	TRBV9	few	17	CASSRKRGELAKNIQYF	TGTGCCAGTTCCAGGAAGAGGGGGGAACTAGCCAAAAACATTCAGTACTTC